This TCR beta chain was captured in a study of blood T cell repertoires in COVID-19. Whole-study context: Material from acute and convalescent COVID-19 was sourced from the United States, Italy and Spain. T cells, B-cell-depleted T cells, or PBMCs supplied cDNA or gDNA.

Germline V gene sequence: CDR1 MNHNS, CDR2 SASEGT. Between the trimmed V and J ends, which lost 3 bases and 4 bases, there was a span of 17 bases. The CDR3 has 16 residues. This clone was observed many times. In the original analysis: Amplification from reference gene primers served as the basis for estimated nucleated cell counts. Only in-frame clones appear in the TCRdb table, and some are missing; sequencing was by immunoSEQ multiplex PCR. That table is the source of V, J and clone size, and D and trimming were worked out from the DNA. The data contain about 290,000 clones, more than 80% of them singletons.

Sequencing input: peripheral blood. This chain links TRBV6-1 with TRBJ2-3, with D possibly being TRBD2 (5 bases). The TCR originated in a woman aged 30 to 39 with active or convalescent COVID-19. The CDR3 reads CASSDGPRGGSDTQYF. CDR3 nucleotides: TGTGCCAGCAGTGACGGACCCCGAGGAGGATCAGATACGCAGTATTTT.